What follows is one T cell receptor beta chain and its context. Its antigen remains unknown. Healthy Caucasians were all of the donors. From germline, CDR1 is DFQATT and CDR2 SNEGSKA (reference sequence). V lost 0 bases to trimming and J lost 5 bases; unmatched junction nucleotides: 5. The CDR3 covers 15 residues. The data originate from a study of identical twins. Study outcomes and limitations: Invariant T cells like MAIT and iNKT could partly confound the zero-insertion analyses.

Unique molecular identifiers were in the cDNA, with template-switch universal primer binding. TCRdb itself ran the 5' RACE reads through MiXCR, one entry per CDR3 protein. The data contain about 730,000 distinct CDR3 sequences, roughly 20% of them singletons. These data are also associated with another study on T cells expressing NK-cell markers.

This clonotype was sampled from a woman younger than 30 in good health. The sequenced material came from PBMCs. This chain connects TRBV20-1 to TRBJ2-1; 9 positions agree with TRBD2. CDR3 in amino acids: CSARDLAGNHNEQFF. The CDR3 nucleotides read TGCAGTGCTAGAGATCTAGCGGGGAATCACAATGAGCAGTTCTTC.